The 9 T cell receptor beta chains listed next were all sequenced from one sample in a study of OX40 agonist ivuxolimab in advanced cancers. Using immunoSEQ multiplex PCR, the repertoire was profiled, and TCRdb retains in-frame clones only, with some absent. This table has more than 95,000 clones, approximately 93% appearing once. The source was CD4+ or CD8+ T cells sorted from blood, collected in a trial of the OX40 agonist ivuxolimab. The receptors were sampled from an adult with an advanced solid tumor such as melanoma, head and neck, liver or kidney cancer.

The chain combines TRBV28 with TRBJ1-5; D not resolved. CDR1 MDHEN and CDR2 SYDVKM come from the germline V gene. Trimming shortened V by 4 bases and J by 1 base, and 14 bases separated the two germline ends. This CDR3 region has 16 residues. CDR3 coding DNA: TGTGCCAGCAGTTCGCCGGCCCGAACGAGCAATCAGCCCCAGCATTTT. It is translated as CASSSPARTSNQPQHF.

Notes on this clone: Relative to the germline gene, one junction end is altered; a read error may explain this. This rearrangement joins TRBV7-7 to TRBJ2-7; tentatively, D is TRBD1 or TRBD2 (5 bases each). Germline V gives CDR1 SSHAT, CDR2 FNYEAQ (reference sequence). The CDR3 runs to 14 residues. The CDR3 DNA reads as TGCGCCAGCAGCACTACCGGGGCTAGCTACGAGCAGTACTTC. It encodes CASSTTGASYEQYF.

J is TRBJ2-7 and V is TRBV9; TRBD1 might be the D (6 bases). V was cut by 3 bases and J by 6 bases, with 13 bases left in between. CDR1 is SGDLS and CDR2 is YYNGEE in the germline V gene. CDR3 length: 13 amino acids. CDR3: CASSGRTVGEQYF. The CDR3 nucleotides read TGTGCCAGCAGCGGACGGACAGTCGGCGAGCAGTACTTC.

The chain links TRBV9 to TRBJ2-2; no clear D. The CDR3 length is 16 residues. Trimming cost V 0 bases and J 0 bases, with 9 bases left between them. Per the germline V gene, CDR1 is SGDLS and CDR2 is YYNGEE. CDR3: CASSVGRSPNTGELFF. The CDR3 nucleotides read TGTGCCAGCAGCGTAGGTCGAAGTCCGAACACCGGGGAGCTGTTTTTT.

This chain connects TRBV10-2 to TRBJ2-5, with D possibly TRBD2 on 7 matching bases. The CDR3 contains 14 residues. Per the germline V gene, CDR1 is WSHSY and CDR2 is SAAADI. The ends were cut back, 2 bases at V and 7 bases at J, with 14 bases in the middle. Here the CDR3 reads CASSELGGGGTQYF. The CDR3 region has the DNA TGCGCCAGCAGTGAGCTGGGGGGAGGGGGGACCCAGTACTTC.

The rearrangement uses TRBV18 and TRBJ1-2, with D perhaps matching TRBD1 (5 bases). Germline loops: CDR1 KGHSH, CDR2 LQKENI. The CDR3 totals 13 residues. Between the trimmed V and J ends, which lost 0 bases and 6 bases, there was a span of 8 bases. In nucleotides, the CDR3 is TGTGCCAGCTCACCACCACCCAGGGATGGCTACACCTTC. Residues: CASSPPPRDGYTF.

The V call is TRBV29-1, the J call TRBJ2-2; a possible D gene is TRBD2 (5 bases). CDR1 SQVTM and CDR2 ANQGSEA come from the germline V gene. CDR3 size: 16 residues. Trimming pared 4 bases from V and 0 bases from J, leaving 15 bases between. CDR3 sequence: CSVVAAETTNTGELFF. The CDR3 DNA follows: TGCAGCGTTGTGGCTGCAGAGACTACGAACACCGGGGAGCTGTTTTTT.

The rearrangement uses TRBV7-2 and TRBJ1-2, with TRBD1 matching 7 bases. CDR1 and CDR2 (germline): SGHTA, FQGNSA. This CDR3 has 15 amino acids. V shed 2 bases, J shed 4 bases, and the junction held 7 bases outside the gene matches. CDR3 nucleotides: TGTGCCAGCAGCTTACAGGGGGGGGGCGGCTATGGCTACACCTTC. Amino acid sequence: CASSLQGGGGYGYTF.

This chain joins TRBV5-1 and TRBJ1-3; 7 bases match TRBD1. This CDR3 has 15 residues. Germline assignment: CDR1 SGHRS and CDR2 YFSETQ. The ends lost 4 bases at V and 3 bases at J; junction bases unmatched: 7. The CDR3 DNA follows: TGCGCCAGCAGCCGACGACAGGGTGATGGAAACACCATATATTTT. This sequence encodes CASSRRQGDGNTIYF.